The next 22 T cell receptor beta chains were all read from a single sample in a study of glioma-infiltrating T cells after dendritic cell vaccination. Measured with immunoSEQ multiplex PCR; TCRdb has only the in-frame clones, and not every one. The sample holds roughly 51,000 clones, roughly 87% seen once. Sequenced here: blood, sampled before dendritic cell vaccination. These receptors all stem from a human donor with glioblastoma.

This clone came up a few times. The chain employs TRBV4-3 and TRBJ1-5; 7 positions agree with TRBD1. The V gene end was trimmed by 1 base and the J gene end by 5 bases; junction bases not matched to a gene: 5. This CDR3 contains 15 residues. Germline CDR1 LGHNA, CDR2 YSLEER. CDR3 in DNA: TGCGCCAGCAGCCAAGCGGTCACAGGGGATCAGCCCCAGCATTTT. This gives the protein CASSQAVTGDQPQHF.

This clone has only a few counts. J is TRBJ1-1 and V is TRBV7-6, with D perhaps TRBD1 (5 bases). Deletions cut 4 bases from V and 1 base from J, with 7 bases between. CDR1 is SGHVS, CDR2 FNYEAQ, per germline. CDR3 length equals 13 residues. CDR3 DNA sequence: TGTGCCAGCAGCTCCCAGGGGAACACTGAAGCTTTCTTT. Its translation is CASSSQGNTEAFF.

CDR3 loop: CASRALTSGDTEAFF. The DNA for the CDR3 is TGCGCCAGCAGGGCCTTGACGTCGGGGGACACTGAAGCTTTCTTT. V and J are TRBV10-2 and TRBJ1-1; perhaps TRBD1 as D (5 bases). Germline CDR1 reads WSHSY; CDR2 reads SAAADI. V shed 6 bases and J shed 3 bases, with 17 bases lying between them. CDR3 size: 15 residues.

The rearrangement uses TRBV27 and TRBJ1-2; no clear D gene. V was cut by 6 bases and J by 0 bases, with 11 bases left in between. CDR3 size: 14 residues. Germline V gives CDR1 MNHEY, CDR2 SMNVEV (reference sequence). This CDR3 is CASSPRRSNYGYTF. The CDR3 DNA reads TGTGCCAGCAGCCCGAGGAGATCTAACTATGGCTACACCTTC.

This clone was recorded once. CDR3 sequence: CASSGPGGYTF. As DNA, the CDR3 is TGTGCCAGCAGCGGCCCGGGTGGCTACACCTTC. The V gene is TRBV9, the J gene TRBJ1-2; D is uncertain. Trimming pared 3 bases from V and 7 bases from J, leaving 7 bases between. CDR3 length: 11 amino acids. CDR1 is SGDLS, CDR2 YYNGEE, per germline.

The V gene is TRBV7-6, the J gene TRBJ1-3, with D maybe TRBD1 (5 bases). The CDR3 covers 16 residues. Trimming left V 1 base short and J 4 bases short, with 14 bases between. CDR1 is SGHVS and CDR2 is FNYEAQ in the germline V gene. As DNA, the CDR3 is TGTGCCAGCAGCTTAGGGCCTCCGGACACAGGAAACACCATATATTTT. Protein: CASSLGPPDTGNTIYF.

This clone was seen a few times. This chain connects TRBV4-3 to TRBJ2-7; 7 positions agree with TRBD2. Germline CDR1 LGHNA, CDR2 YSLEER. With 1 base clipped from V and 2 bases from J, the junction kept 5 bases outside the gene matches. CDR3 length: 15 amino acids. CDR3 loop: CASSQGAGDPYEQYF. For the CDR3, the DNA is TGCGCCAGCAGCCAAGGGGCGGGGGACCCCTACGAGCAGTACTTC.

The rearrangement joins TRBV7-6 to TRBJ1-2; possibly TRBD1 for D (5 bases). Germline V CDR1 and CDR2: SGHVS, FNYEAQ. Trimming took off 4 bases at V and 7 bases at J, with 10 bases between the two ends. The CDR3 is 12 amino acids. As DNA, the CDR3 is TGTGCCAGCAGCTCACGGGACTCTGGCTACACCTTC. It is translated as CASSSRDSGYTF.

This chain joins TRBV9 and TRBJ2-5; D gene unclear. The CDR3 runs 13 residues. Deletions cut 4 bases from V and 4 bases from J, with 11 bases between. From germline, CDR1 is SGDLS and CDR2 YYNGEE. The CDR3 DNA reads TGTGCCAGCAGCCCTAAAACTGGAGAGACCCAGTACTTC. Translating gives CASSPKTGETQYF.

The chain is built from TRBV7-9 and TRBJ2-3; TRBD1 might be the D (5 bases). This CDR3 has 14 amino acids. Germline V gene sequence: CDR1 SEHNR, CDR2 FQNEAQ (reference sequence). The V and J ends lost 5 bases and 1 base respectively, with 10 bases between them. The CDR3 spells CASSDEGGTDTQYF. CDR3 bases: TGTGCCAGCAGCGATGAAGGGGGCACAGATACGCAGTATTTT.

The V gene is TRBV4-3, the J gene TRBJ2-1; D unresolved. V was cut by 0 bases and J by 2 bases, with 8 bases left in between. Germline CDR1 LGHNA, CDR2 YSLEER. This CDR3 has 15 amino acids. The CDR3 loop is CASSQERSTYNEQFF. CDR3 nucleotides: TGCGCCAGCAGCCAAGAGCGGAGCACCTACAATGAGCAGTTCTTC.

V usage is TRBV5-4 and J usage is TRBJ2-1; TRBD1 aligns across 8 bases. After removal of 4 bases from V and 6 bases from J, the junction contained 6 bases not matched to a gene. The CDR3 spans 14 residues. Looked up from germline, CDR1 is SGHNT and CDR2 is YYREEE (reference sequence). CDR3 residues: CASSIQGAGNEQFF. In DNA form, the CDR3 reads TGTGCCAGCAGCATCCAGGGGGCCGGCAATGAGCAGTTCTTC. Using reference TRBV5-4 and TRBJ2-1 for the parts outside the CDR3, the full variable domain is ETGVTQSPTHLIKTRGQQVTLRCSSQSGHNTVSWYQQALGQGPQFIFQYYREEENGRGNFPPRFSGLQFPNYSSELNVNALELDDSALYLCASSIQGAGNEQFFGPGTRLTVL.

The table lists this clone with a count of one. The chain employs TRBV7-9 and TRBJ2-5, with a weak D call TRBD1 (6 bases). This CDR3 is built from 14 residues. Trimming pared 4 bases from V and 4 bases from J, leaving 13 bases between. The germline gives CDR1 SEHNR, CDR2 FQNEAQ (reference sequence). CDR3 amino acids: CASSYRTERETQYF. CDR3 in DNA: TGTGCCAGCAGCTACCGGACAGAGAGAGAGACCCAGTACTTC.

The sample holds one count of this clone. This chain links TRBV11-3 with TRBJ2-7; 10 bases match TRBD2. There are 17 residues in the CDR3. Per germline, CDR1 SGHNT and CDR2 YENEEA. V lost 0 bases and J lost 0; bases outside the gene matches: 5. The chain's CDR3 is CASSLDLSGRSSYEQYF. CDR3 bases: TGTGCCAGCAGCTTAGACCTTAGCGGGAGGAGCTCCTACGAGCAGTACTTC.

This rearrangement joins TRBV5-3 to TRBJ2-7; D unresolved. TRBV5-3 qualifies as an ORF whose function is uncertain. V was clipped by 4 bases and J by 5 bases, with 13 bases between them. The CDR3 consists of 13 residues. The CDR3 nucleotides read TGTGCCAGAAGCCTGGTCGAAGTAGACGAGCAGTACTTC. Protein sequence: CARSLVEVDEQYF.

This rearrangement joins TRBV5-1 to TRBJ2-5, with a tentative D call TRBD2 (6 bases). Germline V gives CDR1 SGHRS, CDR2 YFSETQ. The CDR3 spans 16 residues. Deletions cut 2 bases from V and 5 bases from J, with 19 bases between. The CDR3 sequence: CASSFTGRVDRETQYF. In DNA form, the CDR3 reads TGCGCCAGCAGCTTCACCGGGAGAGTTGATAGGGAGACCCAGTACTTC.

Only one count was recorded for this clone. The chain is built from TRBV2 and TRBJ1-5, with TRBD1 matching over 8 bases. This CDR3 is built from 16 residues. V gave up 2 bases and J gave up 6 bases; unmatched junction bases: 9. In germline, CDR1 is SNHLY, CDR2 FYNNEI. The CDR3, as DNA: TGTGCCAGCAGTGAACAGGGGGCCCTCTTTTCTCAGCCCCAGCATTTT. Translating gives CASSEQGALFSQPQHF.

This clone was observed a single time. This rearrangement joins TRBV6-5 to TRBJ2-2, with TRBD2 identical over 8 bases. This CDR3 is 16 amino acids long. Germline-derived CDR1 and CDR2 are MNHEY and SVGAGI. J was trimmed by 2 bases and V by 0 bases; bases with no gene match: 2. The CDR3 reads CASSYSSGANTGELFF. The CDR3 DNA is TGTGCCAGCAGTTACTCTAGCGGGGCTAACACCGGGGAGCTGTTTTTT.

This chain connects TRBV4-2 to TRBJ2-1; D uncertain. The CDR3 is made up of 13 amino acids. Germline V gene lookup returns CDR1 LGHNA and CDR2 YNFKEQ. V lost 0 bases and J lost 7, with 7 bases in between. The CDR3 loop is CASSQESLNEQFF. DNA for the CDR3: TGTGCCAGCAGCCAAGAGTCCCTTAATGAGCAGTTCTTC.

This sequence joins TRBV28 and TRBJ2-3; TRBD2 aligns across 16 bases. CDR1 and CDR2 (germline): MDHEN, SYDVKM. The junction had 10 bases not matched to a gene; V was cut back by 6 bases and J by 7 bases. The CDR3 has 17 residues. The CDR3 is CASSKHPGLAGGYTQYF. DNA of the CDR3: TGTGCCAGCAGCAAACACCCGGGACTAGCGGGAGGGTATACGCAGTATTTT.

The chain joins TRBV30 to TRBJ2-3, with 7 bases that match TRBD2. The CDR3 runs to 14 residues. V was clipped by 3 bases and J by 2 bases; unmatched bases: 5. Per the germline V gene, CDR1 is GTSNPN and CDR2 is SVGIG (reference sequence). This chain's CDR3 is CAWSPGGITDTQYF. The CDR3 DNA follows: TGTGCCTGGAGCCCCGGGGGGATCACAGATACGCAGTATTTT.

This clone came up once. V is TRBV27 and J is TRBJ1-5, with TRBD1 identical over 12 bases. Germline CDR1 reads MNHEY; CDR2 reads SMNVEV (reference sequence). Trimming removed 2 bases from V and 3 bases from J; junction bases left unmatched: 5. CDR3 size: 17 residues. CDR3 region: CASSLRGQGANNQPQHF. CDR3 DNA: TGTGCCAGCAGTTTACGGGGACAGGGGGCAAACAATCAGCCCCAGCATTTT.